This T cell receptor beta chain is from a study of STAT5B mutations in CD4+ large granular lymphocyte leukemia. Findings and caveats of the study: The CD4+ versus CD8+ T-LGLL clonality difference may reflect limited sample size. Compared with healthy controls (2/35), patient top clones favored TRBV06 (8/27).

As for this clone: What it binds is not known.

This was a survey-level run. The authors' processing: Lowest detectable productive clonotype frequency was 2.59 x 10-5. Only in-frame clones appear in the TCRdb table, and some are missing; sequencing was by immunoSEQ multiplex PCR. V, J and clone size reflect that table, while D and trimming were determined from the DNA. The table records about 31,000 clones, 76% of them present only once. The CDR3 runs to 13 residues. CDR1 and CDR2 (germline): SGHTA, FQGNSA. The rearrangement uses TRBV7-2 and TRBJ2-5; maybe TRBD2 (5 bases). This TCR was sampled from a human donor in good health. The source material was CD4+ T cells from blood buffy coats. CDR3 coding DNA: TGTGCAAGCGTCGGGAAGTGGGAAGAGACCCAGTACTTC. Its translation is CASVGKWEETQYF. The full variable domain, in which reference TRBV7-2 and TRBJ2-5 provide the parts outside the CDR3, is GAGVSQSPSNKVTEKGKDVELRCDPISGHTALYWYRQSLGQGLEFLIYFQGNSAPDKSGLPSDRFSAERTGGSVSTLTIQRTQQEDSAVYLCASVGKWEETQYFGPGTRLLVL.